This record concerns one TCR beta chain sequence. Its antigen is still unknown. Both 60 Vbeta primers and 13 Jbeta primers went into the PCR. The repertoire was sequenced with immunoSEQ multiplex PCR; TCRdb's copy has only in-frame clones and lacks some. The sample records 150,000 to 200,000 clones, approximately 78% being singletons. This specimen belongs to a study of cytomegalovirus exposure and HLA in healthy donors. Notes on the study in general: A later analysis appeared to link common viral pathogens to several of the most significant clusters.

This CDR3 has 19 residues. In germline, CDR1 is MNHEY, CDR2 SMNVEV (reference sequence). The germline V and J ends were trimmed by 0 bases and 0 bases, with 15 bases remaining between them. The rearrangement links TRBV27 to TRBJ1-6; D uncertain. The sequence derives from a young woman in good health and CMV-seropositive. The material sequenced was PBMCs. CDR3 loop: CASSLSISDRGSYNSPLHF. The CDR3 DNA reads as TGTGCCAGCAGTTTATCGATTTCGGACCGGGGCTCCTATAATTCACCCCTCCACTTT.